Following are 2 T cell receptor beta chains from one sample sequenced in a study of blood T cell repertoires in COVID-19. Produced via immunoSEQ multiplex PCR; TCRdb's table is partial and in-frame only. Of hundreds of thousands of clones detected, roughly 91% appear once; the ten largest clones hold 0.99%. Sequencing was performed on peripheral blood. These receptors were taken from a woman aged 40 to 55 who had recovered from COVID-19.

As for this clone: The sample carries other DNA sequences with the same CDR3. The rearrangement uses TRBV9 and TRBJ2-5, with a weak D call TRBD1 (6 bases). V was clipped by 0 bases and J by 5 bases, with 11 bases between them. Germline values: CDR1 SGDLS, CDR2 YYNGEE. CDR3 size: 14 residues. The CDR3 nucleotides read TGTGCCAGCAGCGTAGCTCCAAGGGGGGAGACCCAGTACTTC. Translation: CASSVAPRGETQYF.

The J gene is TRBJ1-5, the V gene TRBV6-5, with a weak D call TRBD1 (5 bases). CDR3 length: 13 amino acids. Germline lookup yields CDR1 MNHEY and CDR2 SVGAGI. With 6 bases removed from V and 4 bases from J, the gap between germline ends came to 10 bases. CDR3 amino acids: CASSQDRNQPQHF. The CDR3 nucleotides are TGTGCCAGCAGCCAAGACAGAAATCAGCCCCAGCATTTT.